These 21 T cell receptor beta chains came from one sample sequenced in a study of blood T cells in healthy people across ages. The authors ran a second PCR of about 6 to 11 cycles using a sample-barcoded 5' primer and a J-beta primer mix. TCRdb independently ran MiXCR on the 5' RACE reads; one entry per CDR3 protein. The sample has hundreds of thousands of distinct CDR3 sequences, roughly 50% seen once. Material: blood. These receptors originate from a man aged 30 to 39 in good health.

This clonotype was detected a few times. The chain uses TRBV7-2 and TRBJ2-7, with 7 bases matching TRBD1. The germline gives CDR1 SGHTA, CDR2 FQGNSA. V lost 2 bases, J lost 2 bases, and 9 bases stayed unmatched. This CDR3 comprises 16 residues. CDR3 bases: TGTGCCAGCAGCTTAAAGGGGGACAGTCGGACCTACGAGCAGTACTTC. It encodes CASSLKGDSRTYEQYF.

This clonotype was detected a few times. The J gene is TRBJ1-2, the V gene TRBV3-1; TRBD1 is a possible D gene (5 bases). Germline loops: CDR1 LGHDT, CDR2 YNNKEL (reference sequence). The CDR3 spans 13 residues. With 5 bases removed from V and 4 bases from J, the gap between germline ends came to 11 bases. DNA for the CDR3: TGTGCCAGCAGCGCCAGGGAAGGCTATGGCTACACCTTC. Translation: CASSAREGYGYTF.

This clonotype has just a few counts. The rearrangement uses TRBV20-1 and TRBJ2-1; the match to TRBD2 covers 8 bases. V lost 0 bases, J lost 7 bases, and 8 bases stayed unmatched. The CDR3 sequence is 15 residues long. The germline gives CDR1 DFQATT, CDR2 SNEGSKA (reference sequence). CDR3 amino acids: CSARDFSTSGNEQFF. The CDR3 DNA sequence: TGCAGTGCTAGAGATTTTTCAACTAGCGGAAATGAGCAGTTCTTC.

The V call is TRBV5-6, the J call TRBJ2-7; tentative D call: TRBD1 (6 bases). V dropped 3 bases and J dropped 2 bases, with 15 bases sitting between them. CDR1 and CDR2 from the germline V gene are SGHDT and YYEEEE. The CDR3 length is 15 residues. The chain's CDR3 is CASSSPDSWTYEQYF. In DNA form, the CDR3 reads TGTGCCAGCAGCTCACCGGACAGTTGGACCTACGAGCAGTACTTC.

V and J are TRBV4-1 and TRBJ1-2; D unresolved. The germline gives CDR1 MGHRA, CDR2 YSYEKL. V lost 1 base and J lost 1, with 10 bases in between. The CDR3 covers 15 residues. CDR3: CASSQVEVRNYGYTF. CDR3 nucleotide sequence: TGCGCCAGCAGCCAAGTGGAAGTCCGTAACTATGGCTACACCTTC.

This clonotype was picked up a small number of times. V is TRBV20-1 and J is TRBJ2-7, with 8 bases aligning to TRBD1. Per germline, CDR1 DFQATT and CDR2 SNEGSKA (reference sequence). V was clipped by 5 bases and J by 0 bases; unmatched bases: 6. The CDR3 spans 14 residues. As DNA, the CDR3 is TGCAGTGCTTCTTACAGGGGGGCCTCCTACGAGCAGTACTTC. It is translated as CSASYRGASYEQYF.

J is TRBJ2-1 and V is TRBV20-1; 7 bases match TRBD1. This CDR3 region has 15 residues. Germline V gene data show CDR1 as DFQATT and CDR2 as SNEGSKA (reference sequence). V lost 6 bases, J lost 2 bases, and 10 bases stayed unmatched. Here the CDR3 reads CSAWAGTDTYNEQFF. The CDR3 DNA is TGCAGTGCATGGGCCGGGACAGACACCTACAATGAGCAGTTCTTC.

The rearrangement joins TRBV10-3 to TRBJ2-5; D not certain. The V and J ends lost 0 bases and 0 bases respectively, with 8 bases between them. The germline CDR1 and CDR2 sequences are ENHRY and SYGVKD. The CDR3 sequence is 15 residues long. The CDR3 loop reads CAISESNWYQETQYF. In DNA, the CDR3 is TGTGCCATCAGTGAGTCGAACTGGTACCAAGAGACCCAGTACTTC.

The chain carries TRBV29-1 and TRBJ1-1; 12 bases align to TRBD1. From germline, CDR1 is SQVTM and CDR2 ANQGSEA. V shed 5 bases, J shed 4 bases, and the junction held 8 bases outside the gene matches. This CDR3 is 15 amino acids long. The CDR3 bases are TGCAGCGTTCTGGGACAGGGGGCAGGAGGCACTGAAGCTTTCTTT. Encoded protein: CSVLGQGAGGTEAFF.

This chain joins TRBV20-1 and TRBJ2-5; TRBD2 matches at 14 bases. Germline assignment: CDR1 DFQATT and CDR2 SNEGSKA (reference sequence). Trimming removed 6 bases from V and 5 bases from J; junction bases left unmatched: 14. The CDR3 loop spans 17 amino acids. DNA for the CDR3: TGCAGTGCCCCGGGTCTCGGACTAGCGGGAGGAGGGGAGACCCAGTACTTC. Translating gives CSAPGLGLAGGGETQYF.

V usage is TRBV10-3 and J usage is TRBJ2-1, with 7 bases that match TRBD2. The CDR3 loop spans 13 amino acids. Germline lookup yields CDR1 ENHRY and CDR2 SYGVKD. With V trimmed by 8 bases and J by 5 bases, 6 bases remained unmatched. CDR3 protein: CAIRAGNDNEQFF. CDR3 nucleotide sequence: TGTGCCATCCGAGCGGGGAACGACAATGAGCAGTTCTTC.

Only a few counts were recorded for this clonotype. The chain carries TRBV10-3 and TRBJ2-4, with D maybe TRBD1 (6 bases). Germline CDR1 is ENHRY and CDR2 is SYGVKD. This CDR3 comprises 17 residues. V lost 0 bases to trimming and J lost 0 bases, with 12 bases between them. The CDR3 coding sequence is TGTGCCATCAGTGAGTCTGGGCAGGGGACAGCCAAAAACATTCAGTACTTC. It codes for CAISESGQGTAKNIQYF.

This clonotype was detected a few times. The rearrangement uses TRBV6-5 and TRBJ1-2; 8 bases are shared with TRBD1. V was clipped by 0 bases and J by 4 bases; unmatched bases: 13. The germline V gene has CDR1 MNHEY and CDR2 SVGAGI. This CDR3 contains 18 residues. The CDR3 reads CASSYSMGGPGTGYGYTF. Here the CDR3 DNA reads TGTGCCAGCAGTTACTCGATGGGCGGCCCCGGGACAGGCTATGGCTACACCTTC.

CDR3 bases: TGTGCCAGCAGCGACTTCGGACAGGGGATTTCGGCTTGGCAGTTCTTC. Translated, it gives CASSDFGQGISAWQFF. The V gene is TRBV6-1, the J gene TRBJ2-1; 9 bases line up with TRBD1. In germline, CDR1 is MNHNS, CDR2 SASEGT. J lost 12 bases, V lost 6 bases, and 18 bases had no gene match. The CDR3 loop spans 16 amino acids.

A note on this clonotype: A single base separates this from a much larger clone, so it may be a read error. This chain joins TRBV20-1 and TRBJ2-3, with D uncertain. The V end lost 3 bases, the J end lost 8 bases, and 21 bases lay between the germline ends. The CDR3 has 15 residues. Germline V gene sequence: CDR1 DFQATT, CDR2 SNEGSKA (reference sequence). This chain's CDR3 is CSARPVGKGAGTQYF. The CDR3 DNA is TGCAGTGCTAGGCCCGTAGGGAAGGGTGCCGGTACGCAGTATTTT.

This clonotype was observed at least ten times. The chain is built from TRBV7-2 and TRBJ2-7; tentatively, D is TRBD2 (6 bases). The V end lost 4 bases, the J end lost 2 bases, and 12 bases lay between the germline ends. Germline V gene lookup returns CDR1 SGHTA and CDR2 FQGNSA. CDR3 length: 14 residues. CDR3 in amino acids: CASSYYTSTYEQYF. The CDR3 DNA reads TGTGCCAGCAGCTACTATACTAGCACCTACGAGCAGTACTTC.

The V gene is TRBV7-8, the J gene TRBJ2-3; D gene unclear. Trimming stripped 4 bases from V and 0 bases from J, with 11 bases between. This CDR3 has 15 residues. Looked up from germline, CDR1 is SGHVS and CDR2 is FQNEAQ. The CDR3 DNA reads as TGTGCCAGCAGCTCGCGGTTTACTAGCACAGATACGCAGTATTTT. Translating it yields CASSSRFTSTDTQYF. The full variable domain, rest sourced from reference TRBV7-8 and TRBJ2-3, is GAGVSQSPRYKVAKRGQDVALRCDPISGHVSLFWYQQALGQGPEFLTYFQNEAQLDKSGLPSDRFFAERPEGSVSTLKIQRTQQEDSAVYLCASSSRFTSTDTQYFGPGTRLTVL.

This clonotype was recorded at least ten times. CDR3 residues: CSASATEGNQPQHF. In nucleotides, the CDR3 is TGCAGTGCTAGCGCGACAGAAGGAAATCAGCCCCAGCATTTT. The chain combines TRBV20-1 with TRBJ1-5; D might be TRBD1 (5 bases). From germline, CDR1 is DFQATT and CDR2 SNEGSKA (reference sequence). Trimming removed 3 bases from V and 4 bases from J, with 13 bases in between. The CDR3 has 14 residues.

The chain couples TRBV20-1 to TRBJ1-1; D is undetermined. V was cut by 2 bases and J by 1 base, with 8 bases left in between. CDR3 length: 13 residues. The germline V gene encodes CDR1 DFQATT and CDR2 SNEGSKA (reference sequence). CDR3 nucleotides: TGCAGTGCTAGACCCGTAGCGAACACTGAAGCTTTCTTT. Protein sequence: CSARPVANTEAFF.

Written as DNA, the CDR3 is TGCGCCAGCAGCCAAATGCCAAGGGCGGGCCAGTACTTC. This codes for CASSQMPRAGQYF. V usage is TRBV4-3 and J usage is TRBJ2-4; the D gene is possibly TRBD2 (5 bases). This CDR3 spans 13 amino acids. CDR1 and CDR2 from the germline V gene are LGHNA and YSLEER. V was pared by 2 bases and J by 13 bases, with 15 bases between.

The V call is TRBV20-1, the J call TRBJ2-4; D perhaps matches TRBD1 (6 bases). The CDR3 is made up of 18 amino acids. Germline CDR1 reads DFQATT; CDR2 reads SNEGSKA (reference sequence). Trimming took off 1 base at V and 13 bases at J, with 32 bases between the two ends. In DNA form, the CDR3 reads TGCAGTGCTAGAGCTCGCGCTGTACAGGGCCAGTTCCCCGAGGGGCAGTACTTC. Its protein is CSARARAVQGQFPEGQYF.